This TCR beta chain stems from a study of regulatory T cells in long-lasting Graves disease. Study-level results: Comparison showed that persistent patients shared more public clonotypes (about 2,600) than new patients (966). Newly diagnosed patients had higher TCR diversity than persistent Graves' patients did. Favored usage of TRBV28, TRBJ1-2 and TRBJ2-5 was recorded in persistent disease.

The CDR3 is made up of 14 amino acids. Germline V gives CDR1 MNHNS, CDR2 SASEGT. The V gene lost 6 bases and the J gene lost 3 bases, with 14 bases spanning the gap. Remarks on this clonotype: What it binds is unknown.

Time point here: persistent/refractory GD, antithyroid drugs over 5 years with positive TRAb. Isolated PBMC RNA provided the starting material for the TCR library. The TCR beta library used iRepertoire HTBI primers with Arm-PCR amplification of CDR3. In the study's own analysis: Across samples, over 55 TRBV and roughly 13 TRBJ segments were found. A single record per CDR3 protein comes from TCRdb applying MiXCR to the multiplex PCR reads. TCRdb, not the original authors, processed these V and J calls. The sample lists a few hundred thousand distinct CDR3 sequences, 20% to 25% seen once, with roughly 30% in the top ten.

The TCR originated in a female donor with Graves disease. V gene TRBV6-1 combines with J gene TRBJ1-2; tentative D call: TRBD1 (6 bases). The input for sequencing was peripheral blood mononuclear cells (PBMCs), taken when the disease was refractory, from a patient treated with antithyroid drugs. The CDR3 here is CASRETGSDYGYTF. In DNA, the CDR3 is TGTGCCAGCAGAGAGACAGGTTCGGACTATGGCTACACCTTC.